This TCR beta chain was found in a study of T cell responses to AZD1222 COVID-19 vaccine. On this clone: Its antigen is currently unknown.

Only in-frame clones appear in the TCRdb table, and some are missing; sequencing was by immunoSEQ multiplex PCR. The sample holds roughly 160,000 clones, 85% to 95% seen once. Study-level results: Donors in the cohort were predominantly white British and more often female, and clonal diversity was possibly underestimated. Across the whole spike, CD4 TCRs peaked at regions 160-218 and 743-854. Seropositive AZD1222 recipients at baseline numbered only five or six.

Germline V gives CDR1 SGHRS, CDR2 YFSETQ. V dropped 4 bases and J dropped 4 bases, with 10 bases sitting between them. There are 13 residues in the CDR3. V gene TRBV5-1 combines with J gene TRBJ2-3; D not certain. Source: peripheral blood, taken on day 0 of AZD1222 vaccination. This TCR was recovered from an adult in good health. This CDR3 is CASSVTWADTQYF. The CDR3 DNA is TGCGCCAGCAGCGTGACTTGGGCAGATACGCAGTATTTT.